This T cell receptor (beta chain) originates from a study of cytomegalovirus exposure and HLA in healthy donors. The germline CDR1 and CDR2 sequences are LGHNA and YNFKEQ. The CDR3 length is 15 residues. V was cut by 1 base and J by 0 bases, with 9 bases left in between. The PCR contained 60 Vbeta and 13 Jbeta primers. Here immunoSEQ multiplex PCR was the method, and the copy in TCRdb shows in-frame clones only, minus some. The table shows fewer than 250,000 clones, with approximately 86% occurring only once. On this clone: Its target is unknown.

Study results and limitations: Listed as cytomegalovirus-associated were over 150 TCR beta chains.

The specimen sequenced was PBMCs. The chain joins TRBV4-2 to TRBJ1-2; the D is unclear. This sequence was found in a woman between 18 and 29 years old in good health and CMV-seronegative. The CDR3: CASSQVPGPNYGYTF. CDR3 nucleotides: TGTGCCAGCAGCCAAGTACCAGGCCCTAACTATGGCTACACCTTC.